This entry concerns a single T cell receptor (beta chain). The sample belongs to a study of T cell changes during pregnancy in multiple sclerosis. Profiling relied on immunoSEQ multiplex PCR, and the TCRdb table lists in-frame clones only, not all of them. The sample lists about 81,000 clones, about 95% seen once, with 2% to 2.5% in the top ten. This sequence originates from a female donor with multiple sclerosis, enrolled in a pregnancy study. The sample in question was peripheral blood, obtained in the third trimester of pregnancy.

This CDR3 is CASSFCSFLGGSGGQNTGELFF. Written as DNA, the CDR3 is TGTGCCAGCAGTTTCTGCTCTTTCCTGGGTGGTAGCGGGGGGCAGAACACCGGGGAGCTGTTTTTT. The chain employs TRBV6-9 and TRBJ2-2; 10 bases map to TRBD2. Germline CDR1 MNHGY, CDR2 SVAAGI. The CDR3 is made up of 22 amino acids. V lost 4 bases and J lost 1; bases outside the gene matches: 21.